Shown below are 27 T cell receptor beta chains from a single sample sequenced in a study of beta chain features in type 1 diabetes. Their antigens remain unidentified. The isolated RNA, all of it, was reverse transcribed, so expressed TCRB transcripts were what got sequenced. Using immunoSEQ multiplex PCR, the repertoire was profiled, and TCRdb retains in-frame clones only, with some absent. The sample yields about 700,000 clones, around 15% seen once. Study-wide findings and caveats: TCRB CDR3s were moderately but significantly shorter in Type 1 diabetes patients in all four CD4+ subsets.

Sequenced: naive CD4+ T cells from blood. Receptors were obtained from a man between 18 and 29 years old with type 1 diabetes.

This clone has a count of ten or more. Other DNA sequences of this sample code for an identical CDR3. The chain recombines TRBV30 with TRBJ1-6; 7 bases are a match to TRBD1. CDR1 is GTSNPN and CDR2 is SVGIG in the germline V gene (reference sequence). The ends lost 1 base at V and 6 bases at J; junction bases unmatched: 0. This CDR3 spans 13 amino acids. The CDR3 is CAWSGQGNSPLHF. In nucleotides, the CDR3 is TGTGCCTGGAGTGGACAGGGTAATTCACCCCTCCACTTT.

This clone has more than one count but fewer than ten. The chain combines TRBV19 with TRBJ1-1; 8 nucleotides match TRBD1. The ends lost 3 bases at V and 5 bases at J; junction bases unmatched: 8. Germline V CDR1 and CDR2: LNHDA, SQIVND (reference sequence). The CDR3 has 15 residues. The CDR3 DNA reads as TGTGCCAGTAGTATGGCAGACAGGGGTAGGACTGAAGCTTTCTTT. Amino acid sequence: CASSMADRGRTEAFF.

The rearrangement links TRBV7-2 to TRBJ2-1; 8 nucleotides align to TRBD2. Germline CDR1 SGHTA, CDR2 FQGNSA. The CDR3 totals 15 residues. V shed 4 bases, J shed 6 bases, and the junction held 8 bases outside the gene matches. The CDR3 DNA reads TGTGCCAGCAGCTCCCCGGGACTAGGGGGCAATGAGCAGTTCTTC. Amino acids: CASSSPGLGGNEQFF.

Only a few counts were recorded for this clone. Other DNA sequences in this specimen translate into the identical CDR3. J is TRBJ1-2 and V is TRBV29-1; 11 bases fit TRBD1. CDR1 is SQVTM, CDR2 ANQGSEA, per germline. J lost 4 bases, V lost 4 bases, and 2 bases had no gene match. This CDR3 is built from 13 residues. The CDR3 DNA sequence: TGCAGCGTTGGGACAGGGGGCGGCTATGGCTACACCTTC. It encodes CSVGTGGGYGYTF.

There are a few counts of this clone. The chain recombines TRBV7-2 with TRBJ1-1; D is unclear. Germline CDR1 reads SGHTA; CDR2 reads FQGNSA. Trimming removed 2 bases from V and 5 bases from J, with 15 bases in between. There are 15 residues in the CDR3. The DNA of the CDR3 is TGTGCCAGCAGCTTAATTTCAGGCGGAGGGACTGAAGCTTTCTTT. This encodes CASSLISGGGTEAFF.

The table lists this clone with a few counts. This chain uses TRBV2 with TRBJ1-2; D is unclear. The V end was cut by 1 base, the J end by 9 bases, with 21 bases between. Germline V lookup: CDR1 SNHLY, CDR2 FYNNEI. The CDR3 is 16 amino acids. The CDR3 here is CASSEVGSETPRSYTF. The CDR3 DNA is TGTGCCAGCAGTGAAGTCGGGTCGGAGACGCCTAGGAGCTACACCTTC.

This clone showed up just a few times. The CDR3 spells CASRYQGVGSPLHF. CDR3 nucleotide sequence: TGTGCCAGCAGGTACCAGGGCGTGGGATCACCCCTCCACTTT. The J gene is TRBJ1-6, the V gene TRBV7-2, with D possibly being TRBD1 (5 bases). The CDR3 is 14 residues long. V lost 6 bases to trimming and J lost 10 bases, with 16 bases between them. CDR1 and CDR2 (germline): SGHTA, FQGNSA.

The chain's CDR3 is CASSTGQGRAQYF. As DNA, the CDR3 is TGCGCCAGCAGCACTGGACAGGGGAGAGCCCAGTACTTC. The chain employs TRBV5-1 and TRBJ2-5; 9 bases map to TRBD1. The CDR3 length is 13 residues. Germline loops: CDR1 SGHRS, CDR2 YFSETQ. The J segment lost 9 bases and the V segment lost 4 bases, leaving 7 bases of the junction unmatched.

The chain carries TRBV25-1 and TRBJ2-6, with unresolved D. The germline V gene encodes CDR1 MGHDK and CDR2 SYGVNS. The CDR3 loop spans 15 amino acids. Trimming shortened V by 4 bases and J by 2 bases, and 9 bases separated the two germline ends. CDR3 DNA: TGTGCCAGCAGTGTCGGGTGGGCTGGGGCCAACGTCCTGACTTTC. Encoded protein: CASSVGWAGANVLTF. Full variable domain (missing parts from reference TRBV25-1 and TRBJ2-6): EADIYQTPRYLVIGTGKKITLECSQTMGHDKMYWYQQDPGMELHLIHYSYGVNSTEKGDLSSESTVSRIRTEHFPLTLESARPSHTSQYLCASSVGWAGANVLTFGAGSRLTVL.

This clone was observed a few times. This chain joins TRBV2 and TRBJ1-1, with D tentatively TRBD1 (6 bases). V gave up 7 bases and J gave up 5 bases, with 17 bases separating them. CDR3 length: 14 amino acids. Germline values: CDR1 SNHLY, CDR2 FYNNEI. The DNA of the CDR3 is TGTGCCAGCACCCGGGACACGTCTTCAACTGAAGCTTTCTTT. Encoded protein: CASTRDTSSTEAFF.

The sample holds a few counts of this clone. The V call is TRBV7-2, the J call TRBJ2-1; D unresolved. V dropped 0 bases and J dropped 6 bases, with 9 bases sitting between them. CDR1 is SGHTA, CDR2 FQGNSA, per germline. The CDR3 consists of 14 residues. CDR3 sequence (DNA): TGTGCCAGCAGCTTAGCATATGGCTTCAATGAGCAGTTCTTC. Translating it yields CASSLAYGFNEQFF.

This chain connects TRBV7-2 to TRBJ2-2, with D perhaps assigned TRBD1 or TRBD2 (5 bases each). V was clipped by 5 bases and J by 10 bases, with 14 bases between them. In germline, CDR1 is SGHTA, CDR2 FQGNSA. The CDR3 is 13 amino acids. DNA for the CDR3: TGTGCCAGCAGCCCACATCCAGGGACGGAGCTGTTTTTT. Translation gives CASSPHPGTELFF.

This clone came up a few times. The chain is built from TRBV13 and TRBJ2-7; D uncertain. This CDR3 is 14 amino acids long. The V end was cut by 0 bases, the J end by 2 bases, with 8 bases between. The germline gives CDR1 PRHDT, CDR2 FYEKMQ (reference sequence). The DNA of the CDR3 is TGTGCCAGCAGCTTAGGGCAGCCTCCCTACGAGCAGTACTTC. This gives the protein CASSLGQPPYEQYF.

This rearrangement joins TRBV27 to TRBJ2-6; D might be TRBD2 (5 bases). CDR3 size: 15 residues. Germline-derived CDR1 and CDR2 are MNHEY and SMNVEV (reference sequence). V was cut by 5 bases and J by 2 bases, with 10 bases left in between. In DNA, the CDR3 is TGTGCCAGCAGTCCGCCCGGGGCTGGGGCCAACGTCCTGACTTTC. Translated, it gives CASSPPGAGANVLTF. Complete variable domain (other parts from reference TRBV27 and TRBJ2-6): EAQVTQNPRYLITVTGKKLTVTCSQNMNHEYMSWYRQDPGLGLRQIYYSMNVEVTDKGDVPEGYKVSRKEKRNFPLILESPSPNQTSLYFCASSPPGAGANVLTFGAGSRLTVL.

This clone occurred a few times. V is TRBV29-1 and J is TRBJ1-1; D remains ambiguous. Looked up from germline, CDR1 is SQVTM and CDR2 is ANQGSEA. The CDR3 loop spans 12 amino acids. Trimming shortened V by 0 bases and J by 5 bases, and 7 bases separated the two germline ends. The CDR3 loop is CSVEDLSTEAFF. Here the CDR3 DNA reads TGCAGCGTTGAAGATCTGTCGACTGAAGCTTTCTTT.

In its sample, this clone was seen a few times. The genes are TRBV7-7 and TRBJ2-1; D is perhaps TRBD1 or TRBD2 (6 bases each). The CDR3 extends over 13 amino acids. Germline assignment: CDR1 SSHAT and CDR2 FNYEAQ (reference sequence). The ends were cut back, 5 bases at V and 6 bases at J, with 11 bases in the middle. The CDR3 coding sequence is TGTGCCAGCAGCATACAGGGACTCAATGAGCAGTTCTTC. Amino acid sequence: CASSIQGLNEQFF.

This clone was detected only a few times. The chain couples TRBV30 to TRBJ1-1; 10 bases match TRBD1. The CDR3 spans 12 residues. Germline V gene lookup returns CDR1 GTSNPN and CDR2 SVGIG (reference sequence). V gave up 4 bases and J gave up 8 bases; unmatched junction bases: 4. The CDR3 bases are TGTGCCTGGATAGACAGGGGGCTGGAAGCTTTCTTT. Residues: CAWIDRGLEAFF.

This clone has more than one count but fewer than ten. The chain carries TRBV18 and TRBJ1-2; D gene uncertain. Trimming removed 6 bases at V and 3 bases at J, with 11 bases between. The CDR3 has 13 amino acids. Germline assignment: CDR1 KGHSH and CDR2 LQKENI. The CDR3 loop reads CASSVGEDYGYTF. The CDR3 DNA follows: TGTGCCAGCTCTGTTGGGGAGGACTATGGCTACACCTTC.

This sequence joins TRBV2 and TRBJ2-1; TRBD2 aligns across 13 bases. With 8 bases clipped from V and 2 bases from J, the junction kept 6 bases outside the gene matches. CDR1 and CDR2 from the germline V gene are SNHLY and FYNNEI. The CDR3 extends over 16 amino acids. The CDR3 region has the DNA TGTGCCAGCCGCCGACTAGCGGGGGGCACCTACAATGAGCAGTTCTTC. Translated, it gives CASRRLAGGTYNEQFF.

This clone was seen only once. The V gene is TRBV5-1, the J gene TRBJ1-2; D gene ambiguous. CDR3 length equals 14 residues. Germline V gives CDR1 SGHRS, CDR2 YFSETQ. The V and J ends lost 2 bases and 6 bases respectively, with 14 bases between them. CDR3 amino acids: CASSFLALTDGYTF. The CDR3 DNA is TGCGCCAGCAGCTTCCTCGCTCTGACGGATGGCTACACCTTC.

In its sample, this clone was seen a few times. The chain has TRBV2 and TRBJ1-2; D is perhaps TRBD1 (5 bases). Germline CDR1 is SNHLY and CDR2 is FYNNEI. This CDR3 is 13 amino acids long. V was trimmed by 7 bases and J by 7 bases, leaving 16 bases between them. CDR3 loop: CASIHRSTIGYTF. The DNA of the CDR3 is TGTGCCAGCATACACAGGTCTACCATTGGCTACACCTTC.

Comment on this clone: The same CDR3 also results from other DNA sequences found in this sample. The V gene is TRBV13, the J gene TRBJ2-5; 8 bases align to TRBD2. The V and J ends lost 5 bases and 5 bases, in that order; junction bases with no gene match: 13. Looked up from germline, CDR1 is PRHDT and CDR2 is FYEKMQ (reference sequence). CDR3 length: 16 residues. CDR3 sequence (DNA): TGTGCCAGCAGCAACCTTTTCAGCGGGGGTCTGGAGACCCAGTACTTC. Protein: CASSNLFSGGLETQYF.

The V call is TRBV4-1, the J call TRBJ2-2; 8 bases line up with TRBD1. The CDR3 totals 16 residues. CDR1 is MGHRA, CDR2 YSYEKL, per germline. Unmatched junction bases numbered 10, after V lost 3 bases and J lost 7 bases. The CDR3 region has the DNA TGCGCCAGCAGCCAGGAAATACAGGGGGTCAACGGGGAGCTGTTTTTT. Translation: CASSQEIQGVNGELFF.

The chain joins TRBV28 to TRBJ2-7; perhaps D is TRBD1 or TRBD2 (5 bases each). The CDR3 contains 15 residues. Trimming took off 6 bases at V and 6 bases at J, with 21 bases between the two ends. Germline V lookup: CDR1 MDHEN, CDR2 SYDVKM. CDR3 DNA sequence: TGTGCCAGCAGCTATGCCCCGGGGCAACGGGGCGAGCAGTACTTC. Translated: CASSYAPGQRGEQYF.

DNA for the CDR3: TGTGCCAGTCAAACAGGTTACAATCAGCCCCAGCATTTT. Translation gives CASQTGYNQPQHF. The chain links TRBV19 to TRBJ1-5; tentatively, D is TRBD1 (5 bases). CDR1 is LNHDA and CDR2 is SQIVND in the germline V gene (reference sequence). V was clipped by 8 bases and J by 3 bases, with 11 bases between them. This CDR3 is 13 amino acids long. Variable domain in full (rest from reference TRBV19 and TRBJ1-5): DGGITQSPKYLFRKEGQNVTLSCEQNLNHDAMYWYRQDPGQGLRLIYYSQIVNDFQKGDIAEGYSVSREKKESFPLTVTSAQKNPTAFYLCASQTGYNQPQHFGDGTRLSIL.

The J gene is TRBJ2-1, the V gene TRBV19; D unresolved. The CDR3 consists of 14 residues. The germline V and J ends were trimmed by 3 bases and 3 bases, with 9 bases remaining between them. Germline CDR1 reads LNHDA; CDR2 reads SQIVND (reference sequence). Here the CDR3 DNA reads TGTGCCAGTAGTATGCCAGGTTTCTACAATGAGCAGTTCTTC. Translating gives CASSMPGFYNEQFF.

The V and J genes are TRBV27 and TRBJ1-2, with 7 bases aligning to TRBD1. V was clipped by 0 bases and J by 4 bases; unmatched bases: 5. The germline gives CDR1 MNHEY, CDR2 SMNVEV (reference sequence). This CDR3 comprises 15 residues. CDR3 protein: CASSLSGDSFYGYTF. In nucleotides, the CDR3 is TGTGCCAGCAGTTTATCAGGGGACAGTTTCTATGGCTACACCTTC.